A single sample is the source of the 11 T cell receptor beta chains below, sequenced in a study of CXCR4 blockade with PD-1 therapy in pancreatic cancer. Sequencing was performed with immunoSEQ multiplex PCR; in TCRdb, only in-frame clones are kept and a portion is missing. The sample shows about 5,200 clones, almost 50% of them seen only once. Specimen: tumor tissue. Every receptor here comes from a human donor with pancreatic ductal adenocarcinoma.

The V and J genes are TRBV28 and TRBJ1-5; D may be TRBD1 (5 bases). This CDR3 has 15 amino acids. The V gene's germline CDR1 is MDHEN and CDR2 SYDVKM. Trimming stripped 0 bases from V and 2 bases from J, with 8 bases between. The CDR3 DNA follows: TGTGCCAGCAGTTTATGGGGGCGGGGCAATCAGCCCCAGCATTTT. This encodes CASSLWGRGNQPQHF.

The J gene is TRBJ1-1, the V gene TRBV19, with D unclear. Germline V CDR1 and CDR2: LNHDA, SQIVND (reference sequence). The V and J ends lost 3 bases and 5 bases respectively, with 10 bases between them. The CDR3 covers 13 residues. CDR3 nucleotide sequence: TGTGCCAGTAGTATTATAGGGTCGACTGAAGCTTTCTTT. Its translation: CASSIIGSTEAFF.

Only a few counts were recorded for this clone. This sequence joins TRBV29-1 and TRBJ2-7; a weak D match, TRBD1 (6 bases). Trimming left V 8 bases short and J 1 base short, with 15 bases between. The CDR3 has 13 residues. Germline V CDR1 and CDR2: SQVTM, ANQGSEA. CDR3 sequence: CSIMQDSSYEQYF. The CDR3 DNA reads as TGCAGCATCATGCAGGACAGTTCCTACGAGCAGTACTTC.

This chain links TRBV19 with TRBJ1-1, with D possibly matching TRBD1 (6 bases). V gave up 7 bases and J gave up 10 bases, with 16 bases separating them. From germline, CDR1 is LNHDA and CDR2 SQIVND (reference sequence). The CDR3 extends over 12 amino acids. This CDR3 reads CASKDSLRGAFF. CDR3 nucleotide sequence: TGTGCCAGTAAGGACAGCCTGCGGGGAGCTTTCTTT.

The V gene is TRBV6-8, the J gene TRBJ1-3; D unresolved. Germline V gives CDR1 MNHGY, CDR2 SAAAGT. There are 18 residues in the CDR3. Trimming removed 0 bases from V and 4 bases from J, with 19 bases in between. Here the CDR3 reads CASSYSRSSDLLGNTIYF. DNA of the CDR3: TGTGCCAGCAGTTACTCGAGAAGCTCAGACCTATTGGGAAACACCATATATTTT.

The rearrangement uses TRBV25-1 and TRBJ2-7; TRBD1 is a possible D gene (6 bases). CDR1 MGHDK and CDR2 SYGVNS come from the germline V gene. The CDR3 spans 15 residues. V lost 4 bases, J lost 2 bases, and 15 bases lay in between. The CDR3 sequence: CASSGLGALAYEQYF. DNA of the CDR3: TGTGCCAGCAGTGGATTGGGGGCCCTAGCCTACGAGCAGTACTTC.

This clone was seen more than once but under ten times. The chain uses TRBV11-3 and TRBJ1-1; D unresolved. V was clipped by 5 bases and J by 0 bases, with 13 bases between them. Per the germline V gene, CDR1 is SGHNT and CDR2 is YENEEA. This CDR3 region has 15 residues. The DNA of the CDR3 is TGTGCCAGCAGCGCGCAGGTACTCATGAACACTGAAGCTTTCTTT. Translated: CASSAQVLMNTEAFF.

The chain carries TRBV29-1 and TRBJ2-2; D is possibly TRBD1 (5 bases). V lost 6 bases, J lost 1 base, and 21 bases lay in between. Germline V lookup: CDR1 SQVTM, CDR2 ANQGSEA. The CDR3 is 17 amino acids. This chain's CDR3 is CSVQSPDTRENTGELFF. The CDR3 nucleotides are TGCAGCGTCCAATCCCCGGACACGCGAGAGAACACCGGGGAGCTGTTTTTT.

The chain carries TRBV19 and TRBJ2-1; 16 nucleotides align to TRBD2. Germline CDR1 and CDR2: LNHDA and SQIVND (reference sequence). CDR3 length: 22 amino acids. V was clipped by 4 bases and J by 0 bases; unmatched bases: 15. CDR3 amino acids: CASSTPGTSGRAGASSYNEQFF. CDR3 coding DNA: TGTGCCAGTAGTACACCCGGGACTAGCGGGAGGGCGGGGGCGAGCTCCTACAATGAGCAGTTCTTC. Full variable domain (remainder filled in from reference TRBV19 and TRBJ2-1): DGGITQSPKYLFRKEGQNVTLSCEQNLNHDAMYWYRQDPGQGLRLIYYSQIVNDFQKGDIAEGYSVSREKKESFPLTVTSAQKNPTAFYLCASSTPGTSGRAGASSYNEQFFGPGTRLTVL.

This chain joins TRBV29-1 and TRBJ2-1; D is perhaps TRBD2 (6 bases). The CDR3 is 12 amino acids. Germline assignment: CDR1 SQVTM and CDR2 ANQGSEA. Trimming removed 2 bases from V and 5 bases from J, with 7 bases in between. The CDR3 bases are TGCAGCGTTGAACAGCGGGACAATGAGCAGTTCTTC. This gives the protein CSVEQRDNEQFF.

For this clone: The junction shows a germline mismatch at one end, possibly a read error. There is an ambiguous or unread base here, so the residue it gives is written X. This chain connects TRBV19 to TRBJ1-1; D possibly corresponds to TRBD1 (5 bases). The CDR3 runs to 13 residues. The germline V gene has CDR1 LNHDA and CDR2 SQIVND (reference sequence). The CDR3 nucleotides are TGTGCCAGTAGTTATTTAGGGGTTACTGAAGYTTTCTTT. Translation: CASSYLGVTEXFF.